The T cell receptor (beta chain) under discussion was sequenced for a study of long-term antiretroviral therapy in people with HIV. Study-wide results and caveats: Post-ART diversity increased but stayed below transplant donor controls. Possibly under older ART regimens, blood was drawn between about 2003 and 2017.

This CDR3 has 14 amino acids. Trimming cost V 4 bases and J 3 bases; bases outside gene matches: 2. Germline CDR1 and CDR2: SGHAT and FQDESV (reference sequence). Sampling of each donor yielded at least one pre-ART PBMC sample and at least two post-ART PBMC samples. About this clone itself: What it binds is not known.

Survey-level immunoSEQ v3.0 assays were run. The table came from immunoSEQ multiplex PCR; TCRdb's copy has only in-frame clones and leaves some out. Counted here are 17,000 or so clones, more than 85% occurring once; the ten biggest clones make up approximately 10%. Sequenced here: unsorted PBMCs, sampled 0.3 years after starting antiretroviral therapy. This clonotype originated in a man in his sixties with HIV. The V and J genes are TRBV11-1 and TRBJ1-4, with 7 bases fitting TRBD1. In DNA form, the CDR3 reads TGTGCCAGCAGCTCGGACAGGTCTAATGAAAAACTGTTTTTT. This codes for CASSSDRSNEKLFF.